The 10 T cell receptor beta chains presented below share a single source sample, sequenced in a study of molecular identifiers for immune sequencing clone quantification. TCRdb fed the PCR reads into MiXCR, producing one record per CDR3 protein. The profile covers a few hundred thousand distinct CDR3 sequences, with over 20% appearing a single time and more than 0.8% taken by the ten largest. Sequencing used naive CD8+ T cells from blood, with Jurkat cell RNA spiked in. Described subset: FACS-sorted CD8+CD4-CCR7+CD45RA+ naive T cells. The receptor source for this set is a human donor in good health. Some libraries in this study had Jurkat cell RNA spiked in.

This clonotype was observed a handful of times. The gene calls are TRBV5-5 and TRBJ2-1, with 8 bases that match TRBD2. CDR1 SGHKS and CDR2 YYEKEE come from the germline V gene (reference sequence). J lost 2 bases, V lost 2 bases, and 3 bases had no gene match. The length of the CDR3 is 15 residues. The CDR3 region has the DNA TGTGCCAGCAGCTTTCCGGGACTAGCCTACAATGAGCAGTTCTTC. It specifies CASSFPGLAYNEQFF.

This clonotype was counted a few times. The rearrangement uses TRBV21-1 and TRBJ2-7; the DNA was not compared with TRBD1, the D call given in the table. TRBV21-1 is reported as a pseudogene. The CDR3 totals 18 residues. CDR3 nucleotide sequence: TGTGCCAGCAACACCGGCGACCCGGGACAGGGTAACTCCTACGAGCAGTACTTC. Residues: CASNTGDPGQGNSYEQYF.

With respect to this clonotype: It may be a read error: a sequence one base away is much more abundant. Without the conserved terminal phenylalanine or tryptophan, this CDR3 likely stems from a read error. The chain employs TRBV6-5 and TRBJ1-1; the D is unclear. Trimming cost V 2 bases and J 3 bases, with 10 bases left between them. The CDR3 has 14 amino acids. CDR1 MNHEY and CDR2 SVGAGI come from the germline V gene. This CDR3 is CASSYGVGHTEAFL. CDR3 bases: TGTGCCAGCAGTTACGGCGTAGGTCACACTGAAGCTTTCCTT.

As to this clonotype: Given a much more abundant clone one base away, this may be a read error. The genes are TRBV4-3 and TRBJ2-5, with a possible D match to TRBD2 (7 bases). V gave up 1 base and J gave up 5 bases, with 14 bases separating them. Germline loops: CDR1 LGHNA, CDR2 YSLEER. CDR3 size: 15 residues. The CDR3 loop is CASSQVGGGGETQYF. The CDR3 bases are TGCGCCAGCAGCCAAGTTGGCGGGGGCGGGGAGACCCAGTACTTC.

A word on this clonotype: Given a much more abundant clone one base away, this may be a read error. V gene TRBV12-3 or TRBV12-4 combines with J gene TRBJ1-1; weak D call: TRBD1 (5 bases). There are 14 residues in the CDR3. CDR3 coding DNA: TGTGCCAGCAGTTCGTCCACCGGGGCAGTCAGAGCTTCCTTT. This gives the protein CASSSSTGAVRASF.

This clonotype was counted at least ten times. The gene calls are TRBV19 and TRBJ2-7; D unresolved. CDR1 and CDR2 (germline): LNHDA, SQIVND (reference sequence). V lost 5 bases and J lost 5, with 13 bases in between. The CDR3 spans 13 residues. The DNA for the CDR3 is TGTGCCAGTAGTTCCGGGTTCGTCAACGAGCAGTACTTC. Translated, it gives CASSSGFVNEQYF.

About this clonotype itself: A much larger clone lies one base from this, so it may be a read error. The chain carries TRBV9 and TRBJ2-3; TRBD2 agrees at 10 bases. With V trimmed by 4 bases and J by 0 bases, 17 bases remained unmatched. The CDR3 length is 20 residues. The germline CDR1 and CDR2 sequences are SGDLS and YYNGEE. CDR3 loop: CASSTRLAGPSGPSTDTQYF. The CDR3 bases are TGTGCCAGCAGCACACGACTAGCGGGTCCCTCGGGTCCTAGCACAGATACGCAGTATTTT. Using reference TRBV9 and TRBJ2-3 for the parts outside the CDR3, the full variable domain is DSGVTQTPKHLITATGQRVTLRCSPRSGDLSVYWYQQSLDQGLQFLIQYYNGEERAKGNILERFSAQQFPDLHSELNLSSLELGDSALYFCASSTRLAGPSGPSTDTQYFGPGTRLTVL.

CDR3 nucleotides: TGTGCCAGTAGTATGACTGTAGCGGGCACCGGGGAGCTGTTTTTT. Translating gives CASSMTVAGTGELFF. V gene TRBV19 combines with J gene TRBJ2-2, with 7 bases lining up with TRBD2. From germline, CDR1 is LNHDA and CDR2 SQIVND (reference sequence). The ends lost 3 bases at V and 4 bases at J; junction bases unmatched: 5. This CDR3 region has 15 residues.

This clonotype was seen repeatedly, ten times or more. The chain couples TRBV9 to TRBJ2-3; 10 bases fit TRBD2. Germline V lookup: CDR1 SGDLS, CDR2 YYNGEE. The CDR3 has 17 residues. J lost 3 bases, V lost 0 bases, and 7 bases had no gene match. The CDR3, as DNA: TGTGCCAGCAGCGTAGAGGGGGCTAGCGGGGGAACAGATACGCAGTATTTT. This encodes CASSVEGASGGTDTQYF.

This clonotype was seen a handful of times. The chain has TRBV28 and TRBJ2-1, with D tentatively TRBD2 (5 bases). This CDR3 has 15 residues. Germline lookup yields CDR1 MDHEN and CDR2 SYDVKM. V shed 6 bases and J shed 0 bases, with 12 bases lying between them. CDR3 sequence (DNA): TGTGCCAGCAGCCTGGGGAGCGACTCCTACAATGAGCAGTTCTTC. Protein: CASSLGSDSYNEQFF.